This is a list of T cell receptor beta chains from one sample in a study of T cells in Graves' hyperthyroidism and ophthalmopathy. TCRdb re-analysed the multiplex PCR reads in MiXCR, keeping a single row per CDR3 protein. This sample yields 160,000 or so distinct CDR3 sequences, of which about a tenth are seen a single time; roughly a fifth belongs to the top ten. What was sequenced was blood. All receptors come from a woman aged 18-29 years with Graves' hyperthyroidism that later progressed to Graves' ophthalmopathy. Both conserved end residues are part of each CDR3. D genes are given only for firm matches. The listing skips clone size in some rows; elsewhere it reads once, few, many or a size class.

TGTGCCAGCAGCTTTCAGCGGGGGGGCGCCTACGAGCAGTACTTC CASSFQRGGAYEQYF many TRBV13 TRBD2 TRBJ2-7
TGTGCCAGTTCCGACAGGGGCTTAGATTCACCCCTCCACTTT CASSDRGLDSPLHF . TRBV2 TRBD1 TRBJ1-6
TGCAGTGCTAGAGATCGAGCGGGCCACCAAGAGACCCAGTACTTC CSARDRAGHQETQYF many TRBV20-1 . TRBJ2-5
TGTGCCAGCAGGCTTAACAGGGGACAGCCCCAGCATTTT CASRLNRGQPQHF many TRBV27 TRBD1 TRBJ1-5
TGTGCCAGCAGATCAAACGGGGGATACAATGAGCAGTTCTTC CASRSNGGYNEQFF many TRBV7-9 . TRBJ2-1
TGTGCCAGCAGTGCCGGGACAGGGTCCTATTCACCCCTCCACTTT CASSAGTGSYSPLHF once TRBV25-1 TRBD1 TRBJ1-6
TGTGCCACCAGTAATAGCGGGAACACAGATACGCAGTATTTT CATSNSGNTDTQYF many TRBV24-1 TRBD2 TRBJ2-3
TGCAGTGCTAGAAAAGGGGGACAGGGGAATGAGCAGTTCTTC CSARKGGQGNEQFF many TRBV20-1 TRBD1 TRBJ2-1
TGTGCCACCAGCAGCACCACTAGCGGGAGCTACAATGAGCAGTTCTTC CATSSTTSGSYNEQFF many TRBV15 TRBD2 TRBJ2-1
TGTGCCAGCAGTGAAGAGTATATAGGAACCGGGGAGCTGTTTTTT CASSEEYIGTGELFF many TRBV6-1 . TRBJ2-2
TGTGCCAGCAGTCTGACAGGGTCGGGGGAGACCCAGTACTTC CASSLTGSGETQYF many TRBV12-3/TRBV12-4 TRBD1 TRBJ2-5
TGTGCCAGCAGCCAAACAGGGAATTATGGCTACACCTTC CASSQTGNYGYTF many TRBV7-9 . TRBJ1-2
TGTGCCAGCAGCCTAAGGGACGGCGGAGAAAATCAGCCCCAGCATTTT CASSLRDGGENQPQHF many TRBV7-8 . TRBJ1-5
TGTGCCAGTAGTATCGGGCTAGCGAGCTCTAGCACAGATACGCAGTATTTT CASSIGLASSSTDTQYF few TRBV19 . TRBJ2-3
TGTGCCAGCTCACCAGAGGGACTAGCGGGTAGCTACGAGCAGTACTTC CASSPEGLAGSYEQYF many TRBV18 TRBD2 TRBJ2-7
TGTGCCAGCAGCTCGGGGACTAGCGGGAGGCTCTCTGGGGCCAACGTCCTGACTTTC CASSSGTSGRLSGANVLTF many TRBV7-2 TRBD2 TRBJ2-6
TGCAGCGTTGAGGTTTTGTTATTTGGGGGAAGTAGTGAGCAGTACTTC CSVEVLLFGGSSEQYF many TRBV29-1 . TRBJ2-7
TGCAGTGCTAGAGATGTAGTGTGGGGCGCGAGCACCGGGGAGCTGTTTTTT CSARDVVWGASTGELFF many TRBV20-1 . TRBJ2-2
TGTGCCAGCAGCTTGGGGGGACAGGGGGCAGGCACACCCCTCCACTTT CASSLGGQGAGTPLHF . TRBV5-4 TRBD1 TRBJ1-6
TGTGCCAGCAGCGCCGGGACAGGAACTGAGAATGAGCAGTTCTTC CASSAGTGTENEQFF few TRBV12-3/TRBV12-4 TRBD1 TRBJ2-1